These 10 T cell receptor beta chains share one sample of origin, sequenced in a study of OX40 agonist ivuxolimab in advanced cancers. Assay: immunoSEQ multiplex PCR; the TCRdb copy retains only in-frame clones and omits some. This sample carries about 88,000 clones, around nine tenths of them seen once, and the ten largest clones take roughly 1.6%. Source: CD4+ or CD8+ T cells sorted from blood, taken in a trial of the OX40 agonist ivuxolimab. The receptors here all came from an adult with an advanced solid tumor such as melanoma, head and neck, liver or kidney cancer.

This clone was picked up one time. This chain links TRBV7-6 with TRBJ1-1; D is possibly TRBD1 (6 bases). Per germline, CDR1 SGHVS and CDR2 FNYEAQ. V lost 5 bases and J lost 6, with 16 bases in between. This CDR3 contains 14 residues. The CDR3 here is CASSKTGSKSEAFF. DNA of the CDR3: TGTGCCAGCAGCAAAACAGGGAGTAAATCTGAAGCTTTCTTT.

This rearrangement joins TRBV30 to TRBJ1-1; a weak D match, TRBD1 (5 bases). The CDR3 extends over 16 amino acids. Trimming took 3 bases from V and 1 from J, leaving 18 bases between them. CDR1 GTSNPN and CDR2 SVGIG come from the germline V gene (reference sequence). CDR3 in amino acids: CAWRAFTGRKNTEAFF. In nucleotides, the CDR3 is TGTGCCTGGAGGGCATTCACGGGACGGAAGAACACTGAAGCTTTCTTT.

The gene calls are TRBV10-3 and TRBJ2-3; 9 bases are a match to TRBD2. From germline, CDR1 is ENHRY and CDR2 SYGVKD. The junction had 8 bases not matched to a gene; V was cut back by 11 bases and J by 5 bases. CDR3 size: 13 residues. CDR3 in DNA: TGTGCCTTACAGCGGGGGGCTGGAGATACGCAGTATTTT. As protein: CALQRGAGDTQYF.

This clone was picked up a small number of times. The chain recombines TRBV4-2 with TRBJ1-5; 7 bases map to TRBD1. Germline V CDR1 and CDR2: LGHNA, YNFKEQ. Trimming took 0 bases from V and 7 from J; bases not matched to a gene: 0. The CDR3 consists of 13 residues. The CDR3 DNA reads TGTGCCAGCAGCCAAGAAGGGGGCCAGCCCCAGCATTTT. The encoded protein is CASSQEGGQPQHF.

J is TRBJ2-5 and V is TRBV2; D tentatively reads TRBD1 or TRBD2 (5 bases each). With 7 bases removed from V and 2 bases from J, the gap between germline ends came to 11 bases. In germline, CDR1 is SNHLY, CDR2 FYNNEI. CDR3 length equals 13 residues. The CDR3 sequence is CASTEGLQETQYF. The CDR3 DNA reads TGTGCCAGCACCGAGGGGCTACAAGAGACCCAGTACTTC.

The chain recombines TRBV7-6 with TRBJ2-2; D may be TRBD1 or TRBD2 (7 bases each). Trimming shortened V by 5 bases and J by 6 bases, and 19 bases separated the two germline ends. Germline values: CDR1 SGHVS, CDR2 FNYEAQ. CDR3 length equals 16 residues. The CDR3 is CASSNPVTGRAGELFF. The CDR3 nucleotides are TGTGCCAGCAGCAATCCCGTGACAGGGAGGGCCGGGGAGCTGTTTTTT.

This clone was detected once. This chain links TRBV4-1 with TRBJ2-2; D remains unclear. Germline V gene lookup returns CDR1 MGHRA and CDR2 YSYEKL. The CDR3 totals 17 residues. The V end lost 0 bases, the J end lost 6 bases, and 17 bases lay between the germline ends. The CDR3 protein is CASSQEIQLSRAGELFF. CDR3 nucleotides: TGCGCCAGCAGCCAAGAGATTCAGTTGTCACGTGCCGGGGAGCTGTTTTTT.

V usage is TRBV6-5 and J usage is TRBJ1-5; 10 bases match TRBD1. V was clipped by 6 bases and J by 2 bases; unmatched bases: 1. CDR1 and CDR2 from the germline V gene are MNHEY and SVGAGI. This CDR3 is built from 14 residues. The CDR3: CASRTGGRNQPQHF. In nucleotides, the CDR3 is TGTGCCAGCAGGACAGGGGGCCGCAATCAGCCCCAGCATTTT.

The chain joins TRBV15 to TRBJ1-4, with D tentatively TRBD1 (6 bases). This CDR3 has 14 residues. Germline CDR1 and CDR2: LNHNV and YYDKDF (reference sequence). The ends were cut back, 9 bases at V and 8 bases at J, with 19 bases in the middle. Written as DNA, the CDR3 is TGTGCCACTACAGGGATGTTTGGGAAAGAAAAACTGTTTTTT. Residues: CATTGMFGKEKLFF.

The chain carries TRBV6-5 and TRBJ1-2; D remains unclear. The V gene lost 0 bases and the J gene lost 4 bases, with 12 bases spanning the gap. This CDR3 is 15 amino acids long. The germline gives CDR1 MNHEY, CDR2 SVGAGI. The CDR3 DNA reads as TGTGCCAGCAGTTACTCGACCCAGGACTTCTATGGCTACACCTTC. It codes for CASSYSTQDFYGYTF.